A selection of T cell receptor beta chains follows, all from one sample in a study of blood T cell repertoires in COVID-19. TCRdb's table, derived via immunoSEQ multiplex PCR, lists solely in-frame clones and lacks some. The sample includes roughly 48,000 clones, over 70% of them seen just once. The sample taken for sequencing was peripheral blood. These receptors were collected from a man between 65 and 79 years old with acute or convalescent COVID-19. The CDR3 runs from the conserved cysteine through the conserved F or W. A D gene is named only where the DNA matches it firmly. Clone size is given for some rows only: seen once, a few or many times, or a class if the clone is expanded.

TRBD1	TRBV3-1/TRBV3-2	TRBJ1-1	-	TGTGCCAGCAGCCAAGTAACAGGGGGCTCTGAAGGCGTTGAAGCTTTCTTT	CASSQVTGGSEGVEAFF
-	TRBV20-1	TRBJ2-2	-	TGCAGTGCTAGTGGGGGGCCAAACACCGGGGAGCTGTTTTTT	CSASGGPNTGELFF
TRBD1	TRBV7-9	TRBJ1-5	-	TGTGCCAGCAGCGGGGACAGGGGGTACAATAGCAATCAGCCCCAGCATTTT	CASSGDRGYNSNQPQHF
-	TRBV19	TRBJ2-1	-	TGTGCCAGTAGTATCAGGGGTACTCTTGGTGAGCAGTTCTTC	CASSIRGTLGEQFF
-	TRBV3-1/TRBV3-2	TRBJ1-5	-	TGTGCCAGCAGCCAGCAGGGAAGCAATCAGCCCCAGCATTTT	CASSQQGSNQPQHF
-	TRBV5-6	TRBJ1-4	-	TGTGCCAGCAGCTTGAAGGGGAGGGAAGAAAAACTGTTTTTT	CASSLKGREEKLFF
-	TRBV12-3/TRBV12-4	TRBJ1-1	-	TGTGCCAGCAGTTTATTCCAGGGAGGGTCGGCTTTCTTT	CASSLFQGGSAFF
-	TRBV18	TRBJ2-4	-	TGTGCCAGCTCACCAGGGGCGAACATTCAGTACTTC	CASSPGANIQYF
-	TRBV7-3	TRBJ2-1	-	TGTGCCAGCAGTCAGTCACAGGACAGCTCTGACCAGTTCTTC	CASSQSQDSSDQFF
-	TRBV27	TRBJ2-7	-	TGTGCCAGCAGTTTAGTACTGGCAGGTCCCTACGAGCAGTACTTC	CASSLVLAGPYEQYF
-	TRBV7-3	TRBJ1-4	-	TGTGCCAGCAGCTTAAGGAGGACCCTAGTCGAAAAACTGTTTTTT	CASSLRRTLVEKLFF
TRBD1	TRBV18	TRBJ2-7	-	TGTGCCAGCTCACCACTAGACAGGGACTACGAGCAGTACTTC	CASSPLDRDYEQYF
-	TRBV14	TRBJ1-4	-	TGTGCCAGCAGCGGCGGGATTCGAGGCGGTAATGAAAAACTGTTTTTT	CASSGGIRGGNEKLFF
-	TRBV19	TRBJ1-1	-	TGTGCCAGTAATCTGGGGGCGAGCACTGAAGCTTTCTTT	CASNLGASTEAFF
-	TRBV7-2	TRBJ2-2	-	TGTGCCAGCAGCTTAGAAGGGGCCGCGAACACCGGGGAGCTGTTTTTT	CASSLEGAANTGELFF
-	TRBV2	TRBJ2-1	-	TGTGCCAGCAGTGACAGGGTAAACTACAATGAGCAGTTCTTC	CASSDRVNYNEQFF
TRBD1	TRBV7-2	TRBJ1-1	-	TGTGCCAGCAGCCCCCAACAGGGGATCAACACTGAAGCTTTCTTT	CASSPQQGINTEAFF
-	TRBV5-1	TRBJ2-7	-	TGCGCCAGCAGCTTGGGGGGCTCGGACAGAGCCTACGAGCAGTACTTC	CASSLGGSDRAYEQYF
TRBD1	TRBV18	TRBJ1-1	-	TGTGCCAGCCGAGACAGGGTTGAAGCTTTCTTT	CASRDRVEAFF
TRBD2	TRBV5-1	TRBJ2-3	-	TGCGCCAGCAGCTTGGACGGCGGGGGAAATACGCAGTATTTT	CASSLDGGGNTQYF
-	TRBV11-3	TRBJ2-7	-	TGTGCCAGCAGCTTAGAGGGGGCCGAAGGCGAGCAGTACTTC	CASSLEGAEGEQYF
-	TRBV4-3	TRBJ2-7	-	TGCGCCAGCAGCCAAGATACTGGAGGGGCAGAAACCTACGAGCAGTACTTC	CASSQDTGGAETYEQYF
-	TRBV25-1	TRBJ2-4	-	TGTGCCAGCAGTGTCGCCGGGGGGCAAAACATTCAGTACTTC	CASSVAGGQNIQYF
-	TRBV5-1	TRBJ1-1	once	TGCGCCAGCAGATTCGAAGGGTGGGGCCGGGACACTGAAGCTTTCTTT	CASRFEGWGRDTEAFF
-	TRBV27	TRBJ1-3	-	TGTGCCAGCAGTTTATACCCAGGGGCCAACACCATATATTTT	CASSLYPGANTIYF
TRBD1	TRBV5-5	TRBJ1-5	-	TGTGCCAGCAGCTATAGCCCTACAGGGGCGAATCAGCCCCAGCATTTT	CASSYSPTGANQPQHF
-	TRBV6-6	TRBJ1-3	-	TGTGCCAGCTTACAGGAATCTGGAAACACCATATATTTT	CASLQESGNTIYF
-	TRBV9	TRBJ2-1	-	TGTGCCAGCAGCGCCCGACTAGTAGGAGGTGAGCAGTTCTTC	CASSARLVGGEQFF
TRBD1	TRBV5-4	TRBJ2-3	once	TGTGCCAGCAGCGGACAGGGGGCGCTGACAGATACGCAGTATTTT	CASSGQGALTDTQYF
-	TRBV7-9	TRBJ1-2	-	TGTGCCAGCAGCTTAGAATGGCAGGGCGGAGGCTACACCTTC	CASSLEWQGGGYTF
-	TRBV18	TRBJ1-1	-	TGTGCCAGCTCACCAACGGGGGAGAACACTGAAGCTTTCTTT	CASSPTGENTEAFF
-	TRBV30	TRBJ1-2	-	TGTGCCTGGAGTGTCACTGGGGGACAAGGCTACACCTTC	CAWSVTGGQGYTF
-	TRBV12-3/TRBV12-4	TRBJ1-2	-	TGTGCCAGCACCTCTTGGGGGGGCTATGGCTACACCTTC	CASTSWGGYGYTF
-	TRBV19	TRBJ1-1	-	TGTGCCAGTAGTATAGGGGAGATGAACACTGAAGCTTTCTTT	CASSIGEMNTEAFF
TRBD2	TRBV4-2	TRBJ2-1	few	TGTGCCAGCAGCCATACCGGGACTAGCGGGGGGTCAAACAATGAGCAGTTCTTC	CASSHTGTSGGSNNEQFF
TRBD1	TRBV7-6	TRBJ2-5	-	TGTGCCAGCAGCTCAATCTATACTTGGGGACAGGGTAGGAAGGAGACCCAGTACTTC	CASSSIYTWGQGRKETQYF
TRBD2	TRBV19	TRBJ2-7	-	TGTGCCAGTAGTGGGGGACTAGCGGGGATCTACGAGCAGTACTTC	CASSGGLAGIYEQYF
TRBD2	TRBV28	TRBJ2-5	-	TGTGCCAGCAGTTCTAGCGGGAGTGGAAGGGAGACCCAGTACTTC	CASSSSGSGRETQYF
TRBD1	TRBV7-9	TRBJ1-2	-	TGTGCCAGCACTCCGGCAGGGGGCAATTATGGCTACACCTTC	CASTPAGGNYGYTF
-	TRBV4-2	TRBJ1-1	-	TGTGCCAGCAGCCAGGGGGCGGTTTACACTGAAGCTTTCTTT	CASSQGAVYTEAFF
-	TRBV27	TRBJ2-7	-	TGTGCCAGCAGCCTTAGGGGGAGTTACGAGCAGTACTTC	CASSLRGSYEQYF
TRBD1	TRBV5-1	TRBJ2-5	-	TGCGCCAGCACCCTATGGACAGGGAGGCAAGAGACCCAGTACTTC	CASTLWTGRQETQYF
-	TRBV19	TRBJ2-4	-	TGTGCCAGTAGTACAGGGGTGGCCAAAAACATTCAGTACTTC	CASSTGVAKNIQYF
-	TRBV5-4	TRBJ2-7	-	TGTGCCAGCAGCCTGGAGGGGGATCGGTCCTACGAGCAGTACTTC	CASSLEGDRSYEQYF
-	TRBV7-2	TRBJ1-6	-	TGTGCCAGCAGCTTGGGCTTTAATTCACCCCTCCACTTT	CASSLGFNSPLHF
-	TRBV27	TRBJ1-5	-	TGTGCCAGCAGTCTGCGACGGGGCAGGGGTCAGCCCCAGCATTTT	CASSLRRGRGQPQHF
TRBD1	TRBV28	TRBJ2-7	-	TGTGCCAGCGTTGGGACAGGTCGCGAGCAGTACTTC	CASVGTGREQYF
TRBD1	TRBV5-8	TRBJ1-5	few	TGTGCCAGCAGCTTGTATAAGGCGGACAGGTTGGATCAGCCCCAGCATTTT	CASSLYKADRLDQPQHF
-	TRBV5-5	TRBJ1-2	-	TGTGCCAGCAGCTGGGGCACAGGGAAACGCACCTTC	CASSWGTGKRTF
TRBD2	TRBV30	TRBJ2-1	few	TGTGCCTGGAGTGACGCGTCTAGCGGGGGGCACATCTCCTACAATGAGCAGTTCTTC	CAWSDASSGGHISYNEQFF
-	TRBV28	TRBJ1-2	few	TGTGCCAGCAGCCCACCGGGGGGGCGCGAGAATGGCTACACCTTC	CASSPPGGRENGYTF
TRBD1	TRBV27	TRBJ1-1	-	TGTGCCAGCAGTTCGACAGGACAGGGTTACACTGAAGCTTTCTTT	CASSSTGQGYTEAFF
-	TRBV7-2	TRBJ2-6	-	TGTGCCAGCAGCCTTAGACAGTTCTCTGGGGCCAACGTCCTGACTTTC	CASSLRQFSGANVLTF
-	TRBV3-1/TRBV3-2	TRBJ1-1	-	TGTGCCAGCAACCTACGGGGGTCCCGTACTGAAGCTTTCTTT	CASNLRGSRTEAFF
TRBD1	TRBV5-6	TRBJ1-1	once	TGTGCCAGCAGCGGGGACAGGGGTTACACTGAAGCTTTCTTT	CASSGDRGYTEAFF
-	TRBV10-3	TRBJ2-7	-	TGTGCCATCAGCGGGGCGGGGAACGAGCAGTACTTC	CAISGAGNEQYF
TRBD1	TRBV28	TRBJ1-5	-	TGTGCCAGCCGGAAAGGGGGCTGGGGCAATCAGCCCCAGCATTTT	CASRKGGWGNQPQHF
-	TRBV7-8	TRBJ2-7	-	TGTGCCAGCAGCCCTGGGCGCCTTACCTACGAGCAGTACTTC	CASSPGRLTYEQYF